The rows below give T cell receptor beta chains drawn from one sample of a study of Ad26.COV2.S vaccination and SARS-CoV-2 variants. Repertoires were generated with immunoSEQ multiplex PCR, while TCRdb's copy carries only in-frame clones and drops some. The sample contains approximately 420,000 clones, 85% to 90% of which appear only once. The source was peripheral blood, collected in a trial of Ad26.COV2.S vaccine versus placebo. Receptors originate from a person between 18 and 65 years old who received the Ad26.COV2.S COVID-19 vaccine or a placebo. CDR3s include the opening cysteine and the closing phenylalanine or tryptophan. Fields, in order: V gene, J gene, CDR3 protein.

v_call: TRBV28; j_call: TRBJ1-2; cdr3_aa: CASSPQVNYGYTF
v_call: TRBV6-5; j_call: TRBJ2-1; cdr3_aa: CASSYGDYNEQFF
v_call: TRBV12-3/TRBV12-4; j_call: TRBJ1-5; cdr3_aa: CASSGGKNQPQHF
v_call: TRBV11-3; j_call: TRBJ2-5; cdr3_aa: CASSLGTEATGRETQYF
v_call: TRBV19; j_call: TRBJ1-4; cdr3_aa: CASSMGQGKAGPNEKLFF
v_call: TRBV7-9; j_call: TRBJ2-1; cdr3_aa: CASSPKLAGGYNEQFF
v_call: TRBV19; j_call: TRBJ2-7; cdr3_aa: CASSIGAADEQYF
v_call: TRBV4-3; j_call: TRBJ2-6; cdr3_aa: CASSQDPGIGANVLTF
v_call: TRBV5-4; j_call: TRBJ2-2; cdr3_aa: CASSLEVAGNTGELFF
v_call: TRBV2; j_call: TRBJ2-3; cdr3_aa: CASSDWVAATDTQYF
v_call: TRBV5-4; j_call: TRBJ2-3; cdr3_aa: CASSVPGLAGARSTDTQYF
v_call: TRBV9; j_call: TRBJ2-2; cdr3_aa: CASSVGRAAGELFF
v_call: TRBV9; j_call: TRBJ2-2; cdr3_aa: CASSVASGGSGTGELFF